The text below deals with one T cell receptor beta chain. This specimen belongs to a study of blood T cell repertoires in COVID-19. About the study: PBMCs, B-cell-depleted T cells, or T cells provided the cDNA or gDNA that made up the material.

In the original processing: Reference gene primer amplification in the assay estimated nucleated cell counts. Repertoires were generated with immunoSEQ multiplex PCR, while TCRdb's copy carries only in-frame clones and drops some. That table is the source of V, J and clone size, and D and trimming were worked out from the DNA. The data contain roughly 200,000 clones, around 90% of them singletons. Per germline, CDR1 MNHEY and CDR2 SVGAGI. CDR3 size: 13 residues. V shed 5 bases, J shed 7 bases, and the junction held 6 bases outside the gene matches. This rearrangement joins TRBV6-5 to TRBJ2-5; 8 bases fit TRBD2. This TCR derives from a man aged 65 to 85 with acute or convalescent COVID-19. Source material: peripheral blood. For the CDR3, the DNA is TGTGCCAGCAGTCTAGCGGGCGTGGGGACCCAGTACTTC. Amino acids: CASSLAGVGTQYF.